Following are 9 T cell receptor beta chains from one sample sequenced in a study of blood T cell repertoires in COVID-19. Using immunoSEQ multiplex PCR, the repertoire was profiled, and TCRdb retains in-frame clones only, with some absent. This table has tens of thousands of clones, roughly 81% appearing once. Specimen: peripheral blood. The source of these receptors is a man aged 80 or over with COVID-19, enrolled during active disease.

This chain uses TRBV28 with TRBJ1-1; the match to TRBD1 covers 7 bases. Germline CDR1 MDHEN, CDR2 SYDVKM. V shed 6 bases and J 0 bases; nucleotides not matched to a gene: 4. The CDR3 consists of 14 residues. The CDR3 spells CASRLGQVNTEAFF. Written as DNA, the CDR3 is TGTGCCAGCAGACTCGGACAGGTGAACACTGAAGCTTTCTTT.

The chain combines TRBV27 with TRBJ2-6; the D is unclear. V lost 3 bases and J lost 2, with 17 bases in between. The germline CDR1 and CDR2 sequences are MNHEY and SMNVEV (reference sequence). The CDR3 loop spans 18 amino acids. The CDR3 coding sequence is TGTGCCAGCAGTTTTCATGCGCCGGGTGGAGCTGGGGCCAACGTCCTGACTTTC. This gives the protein CASSFHAPGGAGANVLTF.

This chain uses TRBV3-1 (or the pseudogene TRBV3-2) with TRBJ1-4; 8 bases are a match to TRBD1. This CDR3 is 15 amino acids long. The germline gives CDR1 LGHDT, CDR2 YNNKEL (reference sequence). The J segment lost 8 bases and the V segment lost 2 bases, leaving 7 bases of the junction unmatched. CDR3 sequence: CASSQSGGLYEKLFF. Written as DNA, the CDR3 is TGTGCCAGCAGCCAATCAGGGGGCCTATACGAAAAACTGTTTTTT.

The CDR3 DNA sequence: TGTGCCAGCAGTGAAGCCCTTAGCGGGGCAGGCGACACCGGGGAGCTGTTTTTT. The encoded protein is CASSEALSGAGDTGELFF. The rearrangement uses TRBV25-1 and TRBJ2-2, with 8 bases lining up with TRBD2. This CDR3 has 18 residues. Germline V gene lookup returns CDR1 MGHDK and CDR2 SYGVNS. V lost 2 bases to trimming and J lost 3 bases; unmatched junction nucleotides: 11.

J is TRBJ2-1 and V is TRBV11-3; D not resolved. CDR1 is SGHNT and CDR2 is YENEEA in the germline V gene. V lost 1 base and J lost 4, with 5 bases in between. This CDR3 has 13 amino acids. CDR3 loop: CASSLGGYNEQFF. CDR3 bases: TGTGCCAGCAGCTTAGGAGGATACAATGAGCAGTTCTTC.

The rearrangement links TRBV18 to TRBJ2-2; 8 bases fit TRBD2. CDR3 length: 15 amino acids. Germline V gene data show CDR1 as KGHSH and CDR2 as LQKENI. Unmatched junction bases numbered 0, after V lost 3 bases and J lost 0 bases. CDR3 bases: TGTGCCAGCTCACCTAGCGGGGCGAACACCGGGGAGCTGTTTTTT. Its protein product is CASSPSGANTGELFF.

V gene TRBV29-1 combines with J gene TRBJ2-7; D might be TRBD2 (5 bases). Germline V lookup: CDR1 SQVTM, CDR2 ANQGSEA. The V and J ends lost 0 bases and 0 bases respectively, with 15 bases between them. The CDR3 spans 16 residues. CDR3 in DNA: TGCAGCGTTGAAGAAGGGCGGGCCATGAGCTCCTACGAGCAGTACTTC. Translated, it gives CSVEEGRAMSSYEQYF.

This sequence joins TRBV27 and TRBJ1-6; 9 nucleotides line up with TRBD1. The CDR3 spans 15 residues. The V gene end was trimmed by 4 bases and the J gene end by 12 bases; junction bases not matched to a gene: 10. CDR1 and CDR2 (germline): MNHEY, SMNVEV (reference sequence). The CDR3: CASSSYRDRVQPLHF. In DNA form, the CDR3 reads TGTGCCAGCAGTTCGTACCGGGACAGGGTCCAACCCCTCCACTTT.

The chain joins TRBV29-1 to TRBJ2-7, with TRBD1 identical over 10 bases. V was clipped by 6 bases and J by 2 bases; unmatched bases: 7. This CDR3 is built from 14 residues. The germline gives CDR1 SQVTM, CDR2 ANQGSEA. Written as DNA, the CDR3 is TGCAGCGTGGGGAAAGGACAGGGGGCCTACGAGCAGTACTTC. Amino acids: CSVGKGQGAYEQYF.